This T cell receptor (beta chain) was obtained from a study of blood T cell repertoires in COVID-19. Overall study: Both acute and convalescent COVID-19 samples were obtained from the United States, Italy and Spain. The analysed material was cDNA or gDNA that came from T cells, B-cell-depleted T cells, or PBMCs.

Per the original data handling: By means of reference gene primer amplification, nucleated cell counts were estimated. Method: immunoSEQ multiplex PCR; TCRdb's copy keeps in-frame clones and lacks some. V, J and clone size reflect that table, while D and trimming were determined from the DNA. The repertoire holds about 480,000 clones, approximately 92% seen once, with around 0.9% in the top ten. This clone was seen only once. Seattle participants joined during active infection and were tracked over time. Sequenced material: peripheral blood. The sequence was obtained from a man aged 18 to 30 with COVID-19, enrolled during active disease.

CDR3 bases: TGTGCCAGCTCGCGCCCAGGGACAGGCCAAGAGACCCAGTACTTC. Translating gives CASSRPGTGQETQYF. The gene calls are TRBV18 and TRBJ2-5; TRBD1 matches at 8 bases. Germline CDR1 reads KGHSH; CDR2 reads LQKENI. Losses at the gene ends were 6 bases for V and 1 base for J; bases not matched to a gene: 7. The CDR3 spans 15 residues. The variable domain in full, with the rest retrieved from reference TRBV18 and TRBJ2-5, is NAGVMQNPRHLVRRRGQEARLRCSPMKGHSHVYWYRQLPEEGLKFMVYLQKENIIDESGMPKERFSAEFPKEGPSILRIQQVVRGDSAAYFCASSRPGTGQETQYFGPGTRLLVL.